The rows below give T cell receptor beta chains drawn from one sample of a study of cytotoxic CD8 clonotypes in ibrutinib-treated CLL. The protocol was immunoSEQ multiplex PCR, while the TCRdb copy is restricted to in-frame clones and leaves out a portion. The table has tens of thousands of clones, around 68% seen once. The sequencing here drew on PBMCs, taken after 12 months of ibrutinib treatment. The receptors here all came from a human donor with chronic lymphocytic leukemia. The CDR3 runs from the conserved cysteine through the conserved F or W. A D gene is named only where the DNA matches it firmly. Some rows mark clone size as missing; the rest say once, few, many or name a class of expanded clone.

D gene,J gene,clone size,V gene,CDR3 protein,CDR3 DNA
TRBD1,TRBJ1-2,few,TRBV19,CASNPRGSPIYGYTF,TGTGCCAGTAATCCCAGGGGGTCACCTATTTATGGCTACACCTTC
.,TRBJ1-1,.,TRBV6-6,CASSPLRGGNAEAFF,TGTGCCAGCAGTCCGCTGCGGGGGGGTAATGCTGAAGCTTTCTTT
TRBD2,TRBJ2-1,.,TRBV10-3,CAISESISGSTDEQFF,TGTGCCATCAGTGAGTCGATTAGCGGGAGCACCGATGAGCAGTTCTTC
.,TRBJ2-1,once,TRBV7-2,CASSLGGLASYNEQFF,TGTGCCAGCAGCTTAGGGGGGCTAGCGAGCTACAATGAGCAGTTCTTC
.,TRBJ1-2,.,TRBV6-5,CASGGNYGYTF,TGTGCCAGCGGGGGAAACTATGGCTACACCTTC
.,TRBJ1-2,.,TRBV6-5,CASSYFREAGYTF,TGTGCCAGCAGTTACTTCAGGGAGGCTGGCTACACCTTC
.,TRBJ1-5,.,TRBV30,CAWSERGMAYSNQPQHF,TGTGCCTGGAGTGAACGGGGGATGGCGTATAGCAATCAGCCCCAGCATTTT
.,TRBJ1-5,.,TRBV11-2,CASLGTYCNQPQHF,TGTGCCAGCCTAGGGACCTATTGCAATCAGCCCCAGCATTTT
TRBD2,TRBJ2-7,.,TRBV15,CATAPGGQSYEQYF,TGTGCCACCGCGCCGGGGGGGCAGTCCTACGAGCAGTACTTC
.,TRBJ2-7,.,TRBV5-4,CASSLASNYEQYF,TGTGCCAGCAGCCTTGCATCTAACTACGAGCAGTACTTC
.,TRBJ2-5,.,TRBV7-2,CASSPQGRETQYF,TGTGCCAGCAGCCCGCAGGGTCGCGAGACCCAGTACTTC
TRBD1,TRBJ2-2,.,TRBV11-2,CASRIGTGNTGELFF,TGTGCCAGTCGAATCGGGACAGGGAACACCGGGGAGCTGTTTTTT
TRBD2,TRBJ2-1,.,TRBV7-3,CASSLEAGTNSYNEQFF,TGTGCCAGCAGCTTAGAGGCGGGGACTAACAGCTACAATGAGCAGTTCTTC
.,TRBJ1-2,.,TRBV6-5,CASSPQAMQDYGYTF,TGTGCCAGCAGTCCCCAGGCCATGCAGGACTATGGCTACACCTTC
TRBD2,TRBJ2-1,.,TRBV30,CAWSVLGLASNEQFF,TGTGCCTGGAGTGTACTAGGACTAGCTAGCAATGAGCAGTTCTTC
TRBD2,TRBJ2-1,many,TRBV6-5,CASRYSSGGRNEQFF,TGTGCCAGCAGATACTCTAGCGGGGGCCGCAATGAGCAGTTCTTC
TRBD2,TRBJ2-3,.,TRBV5-1,CASSLGLAGGPGTDTQYF,TGCGCCAGCAGCTTAGGATTAGCGGGAGGGCCAGGCACAGATACGCAGTATTTT
TRBD2,TRBJ2-1,once,TRBV5-1,CASSLGTSTNEQFF,TGCGCCAGCAGCTTGGGGACTAGCACTAATGAGCAGTTCTTC
.,TRBJ2-2,.,TRBV2,CASKKADLTGELFF,TGTGCCAGCAAAAAAGCGGACCTTACCGGGGAGCTGTTTTTT
TRBD2,TRBJ2-7,.,TRBV5-1,CASSWGRGVLTYEQYF,TGCGCCAGCAGCTGGGGCCGGGGGGTTCTAACCTACGAGCAGTACTTC
.,TRBJ2-5,.,TRBV21-1,CASSKHPTRQETQYF,TGTGCCAGCAGCAAGCATCCAACGCGTCAAGAGACCCAGTACTTC
TRBD2,TRBJ2-1,.,TRBV19,CASSMASGRVGEQFF,TGTGCCAGTAGTATGGCTAGCGGGAGGGTCGGTGAGCAGTTCTTC
TRBD1,TRBJ2-3,.,TRBV14,CASSHRTGGLTDTQYF,TGTGCCAGCAGCCACCGGACAGGGGGCCTTACAGATACGCAGTATTTT
.,TRBJ2-7,.,TRBV5-8,CASSLDPRIDYEQYF,TGTGCCAGCAGCTTGGACCCCCGGATCGACTACGAGCAGTACTTC
.,TRBJ1-5,few,TRBV4-1,CASSGGSGVKQPQHF,TGCGCCAGCAGCGGGGGGTCAGGGGTAAAACAGCCCCAGCATTTT
.,TRBJ2-7,.,TRBV4-1,CASSQVGLAGSYEQYF,TGCGCCAGCAGCCAAGTAGGCCTAGCCGGTTCCTACGAGCAGTACTTC